One and the same sample provided the 19 T cell receptor beta chains below, sequenced in a study of neoadjuvant anti-PD-1 for oral cavity cancer. The assay was immunoSEQ multiplex PCR, and TCRdb's table has in-frame clones only and misses some. The table shows about 12,000 clones, with 50% to 75% occurring only once. This specimen was PBMCs, taken before nivolumab (anti-PD-1) treatment. The receptor set was obtained from a person between 35 and 79 years old with oral cavity squamous cell carcinoma.

The CDR3 DNA reads TGTGCCAGCAGCACGGAGGGACGTCCGGACGAGCAGTACTTC. This gives the protein CASSTEGRPDEQYF. This sequence joins TRBV5-4 and TRBJ2-7; perhaps TRBD2 as D (6 bases). This CDR3 contains 14 residues. V dropped 4 bases and J dropped 5 bases, with 16 bases sitting between them. Germline V CDR1 and CDR2: SGHNT, YYREEE (reference sequence).

The CDR3 spells CASREGLAGANTGELFF. The CDR3 bases are TGTGCCAGCAGGGAGGGGCTAGCGGGGGCGAACACCGGGGAGCTGTTTTTT. This sequence joins TRBV9 and TRBJ2-2; TRBD2 agrees at 10 bases. This CDR3 comprises 17 residues. CDR1 is SGDLS, CDR2 YYNGEE, per germline. The V gene end was trimmed by 5 bases and the J gene end by 0 bases; junction bases not matched to a gene: 7.

This clone was observed a handful of times. The rearrangement joins TRBV18 to TRBJ1-4, with TRBD1 as a possible D gene (5 bases). The length of the CDR3 is 13 residues. The germline V gene encodes CDR1 KGHSH and CDR2 LQKENI. The V and J ends lost 6 bases and 5 bases respectively, with 10 bases between them. The CDR3 DNA reads as TGTGCCAGCTCTCTTGACAGCAATGAAAAACTGTTTTTT. This gives the protein CASSLDSNEKLFF.

The V gene is TRBV4-1, the J gene TRBJ2-7, with D perhaps TRBD1 (7 bases). Germline V gives CDR1 MGHRA, CDR2 YSYEKL. CDR3 length equals 15 residues. V was pared by 2 bases and J by 2 bases, with 13 bases between. CDR3 nucleotide sequence: TGCGCCAGCAGCCAAAATCAGGGGGGAACCTACGAGCAGTACTTC. Translation gives CASSQNQGGTYEQYF.

This clone was seen a few times. The chain employs TRBV10-1 and TRBJ2-7; D perhaps matches TRBD2 (6 bases). The V gene lost 2 bases and the J gene lost 3 bases, with 8 bases spanning the gap. The CDR3 is made up of 13 amino acids. Germline assignment: CDR1 WNHNN and CDR2 SYGVQD (reference sequence). As DNA, the CDR3 is TGCGCCAGCAGTGAGATAGCGGACTACGAGCAGTACTTC. It yields the protein CASSEIADYEQYF.

The chain uses TRBV7-9 and TRBJ1-6, with no clear D. The V gene lost 7 bases and the J gene lost 0 bases, with 10 bases spanning the gap. CDR1 is SEHNR, CDR2 FQNEAQ, per germline (reference sequence). This CDR3 has 15 amino acids. The CDR3 region is CASTGGTSYNSPLHF. In DNA, the CDR3 is TGTGCCAGCACCGGCGGAACCTCCTATAATTCACCCCTCCACTTT.

This clone was seen only a few times. V is TRBV14 and J is TRBJ2-3, with 7 bases matching TRBD2. The CDR3 length is 15 residues. With V trimmed by 0 bases and J by 2 bases, 2 bases remained unmatched. Germline-derived CDR1 and CDR2 are SGHDN and FVKESK. The DNA of the CDR3 is TGTGCCAGCAGCCAAGAGCGGGGGATCACAGATACGCAGTATTTT. It specifies CASSQERGITDTQYF.

The V and J genes are TRBV11-3 and TRBJ1-5, with D perhaps TRBD1 (6 bases). The CDR3 has 16 residues. The V end was cut by 8 bases, the J end by 2 bases, with 19 bases between. CDR1 and CDR2 from the germline V gene are SGHNT and YENEEA. For the CDR3, the DNA is TGTGCCAGCGCATTAGGGGGGGCGTGGGGCAATCAGCCCCAGCATTTT. Translation: CASALGGAWGNQPQHF.

The rearrangement joins TRBV5-4 to TRBJ1-2; TRBD1 matches at 7 bases. Germline V gives CDR1 SGHNT, CDR2 YYREEE (reference sequence). Trimming removed 1 base from V and 4 bases from J; junction bases left unmatched: 7. CDR3 length equals 15 residues. CDR3 in amino acids: CASSLWQGGGYGYTF. In DNA form, the CDR3 reads TGTGCCAGCAGCTTGTGGCAGGGGGGGGGCTATGGCTACACCTTC.

In nucleotides, the CDR3 is TGTGCCAGTAGGACAGGGGAGGACACCGGGGAGCTGTTTTTT. This gives the protein CASRTGEDTGELFF. The V gene is TRBV6-4, the J gene TRBJ2-2, with 9 bases fitting TRBD1. Germline V CDR1 and CDR2: MRHNA, SNTAGT. The CDR3 runs 14 residues. V lost 9 bases to trimming and J lost 3 bases; unmatched junction nucleotides: 5.

The chain has TRBV25-1 and TRBJ1-2; TRBD1 agrees at 8 bases. The J segment lost 6 bases and the V segment lost 0 bases, leaving 6 bases of the junction unmatched. Germline CDR1 is MGHDK and CDR2 is SYGVNS. CDR3 length: 15 amino acids. The CDR3 DNA sequence: TGTGCCAGCAGTGAATATACCCGACAGGGGAATGGCTACACCTTC. Residues: CASSEYTRQGNGYTF.

The chain is built from TRBV6-1 and TRBJ2-7; D is uncertain. CDR1 is MNHNS and CDR2 is SASEGT in the germline V gene. This CDR3 comprises 11 residues. The V and J ends lost 6 bases and 6 bases respectively, with 9 bases between them. CDR3 residues: CASSRGSEQYF. CDR3 bases: TGTGCCAGCAGCCGAGGTAGCGAGCAGTACTTC.

The J gene is TRBJ2-1, the V gene TRBV19; 8 bases match TRBD2. Germline V gene lookup returns CDR1 LNHDA and CDR2 SQIVND (reference sequence). CDR3 size: 15 residues. V shed 3 bases and J 1 base; nucleotides not matched to a gene: 2. CDR3 in DNA: TGTGCCAGTAGTATTAGCGGGATTTCCTACAATGAGCAGTTCTTC. It encodes CASSISGISYNEQFF.

The genes are TRBV29-1 and TRBJ1-3, with D maybe TRBD1 (5 bases). Per the germline V gene, CDR1 is SQVTM and CDR2 is ANQGSEA. The V end was cut by 6 bases, the J end by 8 bases, with 17 bases between. This CDR3 spans 13 amino acids. The CDR3 here is CSVSGRGKDTIYF. CDR3 in DNA: TGCAGCGTCTCGGGGAGGGGTAAAGACACCATATATTTT.

J is TRBJ1-2 and V is TRBV5-4, with D possibly matching TRBD1 (6 bases). CDR1 and CDR2 (germline): SGHNT, YYREEE (reference sequence). With 2 bases removed from V and 3 bases from J, the gap between germline ends came to 11 bases. The CDR3 covers 14 residues. The CDR3 DNA reads TGTGCCAGCAGCTTTATCGAGGGGGACTATGGCTACACCTTC. It encodes CASSFIEGDYGYTF.

The rearrangement links TRBV19 to TRBJ2-7; no reliable D call. Between the trimmed V and J ends, which lost 3 bases and 3 bases, there was a span of 12 bases. Germline V gene sequence: CDR1 LNHDA, CDR2 SQIVND (reference sequence). This CDR3 has 14 amino acids. CDR3: CASSISPTNYEQYF. DNA for the CDR3: TGTGCCAGTAGTATCTCTCCTACCAACTACGAGCAGTACTTC.

V is TRBV14 and J is TRBJ2-7; D might be TRBD1 (5 bases). The germline CDR1 and CDR2 sequences are SGHDN and FVKESK. Trimming stripped 0 bases from V and 2 bases from J, with 11 bases between. This CDR3 has 15 amino acids. The CDR3 nucleotides read TGTGCCAGCAGCCAAGAGAGGACAATAACCTACGAGCAGTACTTC. It translates to CASSQERTITYEQYF.

V usage is TRBV5-1 and J usage is TRBJ2-5; D tentatively reads TRBD1 or TRBD2 (5 bases each). The CDR3 length is 18 residues. The germline V gene has CDR1 SGHRS and CDR2 YFSETQ. V lost 6 bases and J 0 bases, leaving 24 bases between the germline ends. The CDR3 protein is CASTSHPSGREYQETQYF. As DNA, the CDR3 is TGCGCCAGCACTTCCCACCCCTCGGGGCGAGAGTACCAAGAGACCCAGTACTTC.

This chain connects TRBV7-8 to TRBJ2-6, with 8 bases fitting TRBD2. The junction had 10 bases not matched to a gene; V was cut back by 3 bases and J by 0 bases. There are 19 residues in the CDR3. Germline CDR1 SGHVS, CDR2 FQNEAQ. DNA for the CDR3: TGTGCCAGCAGCTTTCGGGCGGCGAGCGGGAGCTCTGGGGCCAACGTCCTGACTTTC. Translation: CASSFRAASGSSGANVLTF.